These 3 T cell receptor beta chains were all obtained from the same sample, sequenced in a study of shared clonotypes between healthy human individuals. Positive CCR7 selection of CD45RO-negative cells yielded the naive CD8 cells, and terminally differentiated effector memory CD45RA+ cells were excluded. The method was immunoSEQ multiplex PCR; TCRdb's version includes in-frame clones alone and lacks a portion of them. The repertoire includes hundreds of thousands of clones, roughly 98% of them detected once, and 0.3% sits in the top ten. Material for sequencing was naive CD8+ T cells sorted from blood. The receptor source for this set is a young man in good health.

This rearrangement joins TRBV27 to TRBJ2-1; 8 bases agree with TRBD2. The CDR3 has 14 amino acids. Germline loops: CDR1 MNHEY, CDR2 SMNVEV (reference sequence). The V gene end was trimmed by 9 bases and the J gene end by 2 bases; junction bases not matched to a gene: 6. CDR3 bases: TGTGCCAGTATGAGCGGGAGTGCCTACAATGAGCAGTTCTTC. This codes for CASMSGSAYNEQFF.

The V gene is TRBV6-5, the J gene TRBJ2-7; 8 bases line up with TRBD1. The CDR3 is made up of 15 amino acids. CDR1 and CDR2 (germline): MNHEY, SVGAGI. The V segment lost 2 bases and the J segment 0 bases; nucleotides outside the gene matches: 3. This chain's CDR3 is CASSYTTGGSYEQYF. CDR3 DNA sequence: TGTGCCAGCAGTTACACTACAGGGGGCTCCTACGAGCAGTACTTC.

The gene calls are TRBV7-9 and TRBJ2-1; D unresolved. V lost 7 bases and J lost 4, with 8 bases in between. The germline V gene has CDR1 SEHNR and CDR2 FQNEAQ (reference sequence). This CDR3 has 12 residues. The chain's CDR3 is CASIGLYNEQFF. The CDR3 DNA is TGTGCCAGCATCGGGTTGTACAATGAGCAGTTCTTC.